This entry lists 15 T cell receptor beta chains sequenced from one sample in a study of cytomegalovirus exposure and HLA in healthy donors. The PCR made use of 60 Vbeta and 13 Jbeta primers. Sequencing was performed with immunoSEQ multiplex PCR; in TCRdb, only in-frame clones are kept and a portion is missing. Of approximately 190,000 clones in the sample, more than 75% were seen once. The sequenced sample was PBMCs. The source of these receptors is a man aged 40-49 years in good health and CMV-seropositive.

The sample holds a few counts of this clone. The chain links TRBV5-1 to TRBJ1-2; D ambiguous. From germline, CDR1 is SGHRS and CDR2 YFSETQ. Between the trimmed V and J ends, which lost 0 bases and 5 bases, there was a span of 14 bases. The CDR3 is made up of 15 amino acids. The CDR3 is CASSLGADPKYGYTF. As DNA, the CDR3 is TGCGCCAGCAGCTTGGGGGCAGATCCAAAATATGGCTACACCTTC.

V usage is TRBV19 and J usage is TRBJ1-6; the D is unclear. Deletions cut 3 bases from V and 10 bases from J, with 10 bases between. Germline loops: CDR1 LNHDA, CDR2 SQIVND (reference sequence). The CDR3 has 13 residues. The CDR3 reads CASSIEAVSPLHF. CDR3 nucleotide sequence: TGTGCCAGTAGTATTGAGGCGGTGTCACCCCTCCACTTT.

This chain links TRBV4-2 with TRBJ2-1; 10 bases align to TRBD1. Per the germline V gene, CDR1 is LGHNA and CDR2 is YNFKEQ. The CDR3 has 16 amino acids. V was clipped by 1 base and J by 5 bases; unmatched bases: 5. For the CDR3, the DNA is TGTGCCAGCAGCCAAGCCGGGACAGGGGTTGACAATGAGCAGTTCTTC. Encoded protein: CASSQAGTGVDNEQFF.

Of note for this clone: This CDR3 is also generated by other DNA sequences in the sample. This chain uses TRBV5-6 with TRBJ2-7; 11 positions match TRBD1. The ends lost 2 bases at V and 6 bases at J; junction bases unmatched: 7. CDR3 length equals 15 residues. CDR1 and CDR2 (germline): SGHDT, YYEEEE. The CDR3 here is CASSFRGQGGREQYF. The DNA for the CDR3 is TGTGCCAGCAGCTTTAGGGGACAGGGGGGTCGCGAGCAGTACTTC. Supplemented by reference TRBV5-6 and TRBJ2-7, the full variable domain reads DAGVTQSPTHLIKTRGQQVTLRCSPKSGHDTVSWYQQALGQGPQFIFQYYEEEERQRGNFPDRFSGHQFPNYSSELNVNALLLGDSALYLCASSFRGQGGREQYFGPGTRLTVT.

V and J are TRBV9 and TRBJ1-5; no clear D. This CDR3 has 14 residues. Germline loops: CDR1 SGDLS, CDR2 YYNGEE. The V gene lost 4 bases and the J gene lost 1 base, with 9 bases spanning the gap. In DNA, the CDR3 is TGTGCCAGCAGCCTTGGCGGGAGCAATCAGCCCCAGCATTTT. This encodes CASSLGGSNQPQHF.

The rearrangement links TRBV10-3 to TRBJ1-2; 10 bases agree with TRBD1. Germline V gene data show CDR1 as ENHRY and CDR2 as SYGVKD. This CDR3 is 15 amino acids long. Germline trimming cut 7 bases from V and 4 bases from J; bases unmatched to any gene: 9. CDR3 nucleotide sequence: TGTGCCATCAAACCCCCCGGGACAGGGGCCTATGGCTACACCTTC. It codes for CAIKPPGTGAYGYTF.

For this clone: At one boundary the junction diverges from the germline segment, which might be a read error. The rearrangement links TRBV5-1 to TRBJ1-2, with a tentative D call TRBD1 (5 bases). Per the germline V gene, CDR1 is SGHRS and CDR2 is YFSETQ. The CDR3 covers 15 residues. DNA for the CDR3: TGTGCCAGCAGCTTGGCGGGACGGCGACTAGAGGGCTACACCTTC. Its translation is CASSLAGRRLEGYTF. Complete variable domain (other parts from reference TRBV5-1 and TRBJ1-2): KAGVTQTPRYLIKTRGQQVTLSCSPISGHRSVSWYQQTPGQGLQFLFEYFSETQRNKGNFPGRFSGRQFSNSRSEMNVSTLELGDSALYLCASSLAGRRLEGYTFGSGTRLTVV.

V gene TRBV6-1 combines with J gene TRBJ2-7; TRBD2 aligns across 8 bases. This CDR3 has 15 residues. Trimming at V came to 7 bases and at J to 6 bases, leaving 14 bases not matched to a gene. CDR1 and CDR2 (germline): MNHNS, SASEGT. CDR3 sequence (DNA): TGTGCCAGCATGGAAGAGGGTAGCGGGGCAGGCGAGCAGTACTTC. This encodes CASMEEGSGAGEQYF.

The chain is built from TRBV10-3 and TRBJ1-4; TRBD1 is a possible D gene (6 bases). Germline-derived CDR1 and CDR2 are ENHRY and SYGVKD. V was clipped by 8 bases and J by 3 bases, with 10 bases between them. CDR3 length: 13 residues. The CDR3 coding sequence is TGTGCCATCGCACAGGGACCTAATGAAAAACTGTTTTTT. Residues: CAIAQGPNEKLFF.

The genes are TRBV7-3 and TRBJ1-1; the match to TRBD1 covers 7 bases. V was clipped by 5 bases and J by 1 base; unmatched bases: 1. Germline V gives CDR1 SGHTA, CDR2 FQGTGA. The CDR3 totals 13 residues. CDR3 protein: CASSRQGNTEAFF. The CDR3 DNA reads TGTGCCAGCAGCCGACAGGGGAACACTGAAGCTTTCTTT.

The chain is built from TRBV14 and TRBJ1-2; D possibly corresponds to TRBD1 (6 bases). The germline V gene has CDR1 SGHDN and CDR2 FVKESK. This CDR3 is 12 amino acids long. The V and J ends lost 8 bases and 14 bases respectively, with 21 bases between them. CDR3 protein: CASLLGHRTGTF. In DNA, the CDR3 is TGTGCCAGCCTCCTGGGACACAGGACGGGGACCTTC.

V is TRBV5-6 and J is TRBJ1-5, with TRBD1 as a possible D gene (6 bases). The CDR3 loop spans 15 amino acids. V dropped 3 bases and J dropped 3 bases, with 13 bases sitting between them. Germline CDR1 and CDR2: SGHDT and YYEEEE. The CDR3 bases are TGTGCCAGCAGCTGGGGACAAGGAATCAATCAGCCCCAGCATTTT. Its translation: CASSWGQGINQPQHF.

The rearrangement joins TRBV5-1 to TRBJ1-1; tentatively, D is TRBD1 (6 bases). Germline CDR1 reads SGHRS; CDR2 reads YFSETQ. V lost 0 bases, J lost 11 bases, and 14 bases lay in between. This CDR3 is built from 13 residues. CDR3 DNA: TGCGCCAGCAGCTTGGAGGGGGGGTTGGAGGCTTTCTTT. Residues: CASSLEGGLEAFF.

The chain employs TRBV5-6 and TRBJ2-3; 10 bases map to TRBD2. This CDR3 is 16 amino acids long. J was trimmed by 0 bases and V by 3 bases; bases with no gene match: 4. The germline gives CDR1 SGHDT, CDR2 YYEEEE. CDR3 bases: TGTGCCAGCAGCTCGCTAGCGGGAGCTAGCACAGATACGCAGTATTTT. Protein sequence: CASSSLAGASTDTQYF. Drawing the rest from reference TRBV5-6 and TRBJ2-3, the complete variable domain is DAGVTQSPTHLIKTRGQQVTLRCSPKSGHDTVSWYQQALGQGPQFIFQYYEEEERQRGNFPDRFSGHQFPNYSSELNVNALLLGDSALYLCASSSLAGASTDTQYFGPGTRLTVL.

Points on this clone: A junction end diverges from the germline sequence, so it may reflect a read error. CDR3 residues: CASTLQGNPADTQYF. Here the CDR3 DNA reads TGTGCCAGCACTTTACAGGGGAACCCTGCTGATACGCAGTATTTT. The chain is built from TRBV27 and TRBJ2-3, with TRBD1 matching 7 bases. In germline, CDR1 is MNHEY, CDR2 SMNVEV (reference sequence). CDR3 length: 15 amino acids.